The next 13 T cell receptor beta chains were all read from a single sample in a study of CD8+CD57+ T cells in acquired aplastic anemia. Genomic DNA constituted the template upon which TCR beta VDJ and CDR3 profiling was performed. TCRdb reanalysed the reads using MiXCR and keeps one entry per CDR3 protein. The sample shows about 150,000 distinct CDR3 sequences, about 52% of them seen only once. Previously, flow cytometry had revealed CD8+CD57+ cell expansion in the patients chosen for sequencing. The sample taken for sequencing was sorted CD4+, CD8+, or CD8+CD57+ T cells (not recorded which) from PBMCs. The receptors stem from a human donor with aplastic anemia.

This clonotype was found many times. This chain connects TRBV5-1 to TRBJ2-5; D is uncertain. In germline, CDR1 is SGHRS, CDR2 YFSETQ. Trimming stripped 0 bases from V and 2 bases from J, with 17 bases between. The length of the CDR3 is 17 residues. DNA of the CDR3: TGCGCCAGCAGCTTGGTGGCCTCCCGCCAACTACAAGAGACCCAGTACTTC. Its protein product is CASSLVASRQLQETQYF.

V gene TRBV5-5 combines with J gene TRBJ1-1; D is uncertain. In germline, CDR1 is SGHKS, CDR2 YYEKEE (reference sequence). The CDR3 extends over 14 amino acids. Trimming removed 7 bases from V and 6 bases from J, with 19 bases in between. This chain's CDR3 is CASGLETPKAEAFF. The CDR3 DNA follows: TGTGCCAGCGGCCTCGAGACGCCCAAGGCTGAAGCTTTCTTT.

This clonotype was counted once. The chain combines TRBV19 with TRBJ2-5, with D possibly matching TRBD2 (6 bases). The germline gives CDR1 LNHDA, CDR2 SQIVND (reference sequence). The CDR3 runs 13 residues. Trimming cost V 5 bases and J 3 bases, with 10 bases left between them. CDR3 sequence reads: CASSVDYEETQYF. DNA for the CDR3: TGTGCCAGTAGTGTGGACTACGAAGAGACCCAGTACTTC.

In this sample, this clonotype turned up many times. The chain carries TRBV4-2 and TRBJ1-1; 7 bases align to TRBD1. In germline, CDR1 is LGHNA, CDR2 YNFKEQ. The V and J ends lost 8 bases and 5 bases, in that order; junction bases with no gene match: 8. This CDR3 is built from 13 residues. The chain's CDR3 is CASLGGGATEAFF. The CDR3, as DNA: TGTGCCAGCTTGGGAGGGGGCGCAACTGAAGCTTTCTTT.

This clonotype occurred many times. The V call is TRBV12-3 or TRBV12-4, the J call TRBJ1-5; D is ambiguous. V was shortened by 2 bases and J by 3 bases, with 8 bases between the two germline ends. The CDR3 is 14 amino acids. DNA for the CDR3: TGTGCCAGCAGTTTATCCCGAACCAATCAGCCCCAGCATTTT. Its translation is CASSLSRTNQPQHF.

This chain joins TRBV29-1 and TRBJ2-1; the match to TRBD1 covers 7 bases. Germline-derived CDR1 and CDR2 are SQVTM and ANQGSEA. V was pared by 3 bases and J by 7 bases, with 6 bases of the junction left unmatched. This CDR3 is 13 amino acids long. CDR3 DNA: TGCAGCGTTGACTTCGGGACAGCTAATGAGCAGTTCTTC. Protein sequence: CSVDFGTANEQFF.

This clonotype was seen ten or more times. As DNA, the CDR3 is TGTGCCAGTTTCGGCACTAGCGGGGGGGCCTTAGGCACCGGGGAGCTGTTTTTT. It translates to CASFGTSGGALGTGELFF. The chain is built from TRBV2 and TRBJ2-2; the match to TRBD2 covers 13 bases. The CDR3 has 18 amino acids. Per germline, CDR1 SNHLY and CDR2 FYNNEI. V was pared by 9 bases and J by 4 bases, with 14 bases of the junction left unmatched.

Here the CDR3 reads CASSPALGYGYTF. The CDR3 DNA reads as TGTGCCAGCAGCCCCGCGCTGGGGTATGGCTACACCTTC. The chain uses TRBV7-9 and TRBJ1-2; D not certain. CDR1 and CDR2 (germline): SEHNR, FQNEAQ (reference sequence). Between the trimmed V and J ends, which lost 5 bases and 5 bases, there was a span of 12 bases. CDR3 size: 13 residues.

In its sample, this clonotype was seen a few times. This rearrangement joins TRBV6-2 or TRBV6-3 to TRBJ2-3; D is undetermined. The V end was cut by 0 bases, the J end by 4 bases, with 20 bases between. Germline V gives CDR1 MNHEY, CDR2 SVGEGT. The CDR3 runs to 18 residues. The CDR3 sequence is CASSYSRSARQVADTQYF. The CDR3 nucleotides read TGTGCCAGCAGTTACTCGAGGTCCGCCAGGCAGGTAGCAGATACGCAGTATTTT.

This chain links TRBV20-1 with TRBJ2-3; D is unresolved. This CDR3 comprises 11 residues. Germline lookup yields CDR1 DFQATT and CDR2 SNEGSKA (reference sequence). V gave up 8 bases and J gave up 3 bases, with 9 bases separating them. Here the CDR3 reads CSPGPTDTQYF. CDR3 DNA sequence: TGCAGTCCTGGCCCTACAGATACGCAGTATTTT.

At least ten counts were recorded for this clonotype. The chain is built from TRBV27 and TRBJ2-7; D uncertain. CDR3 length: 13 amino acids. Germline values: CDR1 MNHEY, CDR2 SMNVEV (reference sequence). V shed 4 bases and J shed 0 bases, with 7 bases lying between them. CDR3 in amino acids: CASSWAGSYEQYF. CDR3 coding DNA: TGTGCCAGCAGTTGGGCCGGCTCCTACGAGCAGTACTTC.

The CDR3 spells CSARDQPQETQYF. As DNA, the CDR3 is TGCAGTGCTAGAGATCAGCCCCAAGAGACCCAGTACTTC. The chain recombines TRBV20-1 with TRBJ2-5; D gene ambiguous. Germline values: CDR1 DFQATT, CDR2 SNEGSKA (reference sequence). Between the trimmed V and J ends, which lost 0 bases and 1 base, there was a span of 6 bases. There are 13 residues in the CDR3.

The CDR3 bases are TGCAGTGCTGACAGGGGGCCTAATTCACCCCTCCACTTT. Protein product: CSADRGPNSPLHF. V and J are TRBV20-1 and TRBJ1-6, with 10 bases matching TRBD1. CDR3 size: 13 residues. From germline, CDR1 is DFQATT and CDR2 SNEGSKA (reference sequence). The ends lost 5 bases at V and 6 bases at J; junction bases unmatched: 1.